The clone carrying this TCR beta chain was recorded many times. The antigen remains unidentified. Unique molecular identifiers featured in how the TCRbeta library was prepared. TCRdb redid the calling of the PCR reads with MiXCR, one entry per CDR3 protein. The profile shows 480,000 or so distinct CDR3 sequences, about 10% of them singletons. The data were taken from a study of T-cell reconstitution after alpha-beta-depleted transplantation in children. General study points: T-cell numbers and diversity one year post-transplant derived largely from freshly generated T cells.

Sample: PBMCs, taken before TCRalphabeta/CD19-depleted stem cell transplant. The TCR originated in a child younger than 10 with inherited bone marrow failure, due to receive a stem cell transplant.

CDR3 DNA: TGCGCCAGCAGCCAAGATCGGGGGTACTACAATGAGCAGTTCTTC. Residues: CASSQDRGYYNEQFF. J is TRBJ2-1 and V is TRBV4-3, with D possibly TRBD2 on 6 matching bases. This CDR3 region has 15 residues. V was trimmed by 0 bases and J by 3 bases, leaving 9 bases between them. In germline, CDR1 is LGHNA, CDR2 YSLEER.